This T cell receptor beta chain was sequenced during a study of shared clonotypes between healthy human individuals. Overall study: Researchers drew samples from a couple of women and three men aged 18 to 49.

The study drew its donors from healthy HIV-negative adults without recent acute infections or vaccinations. This clone was detected only a few times. The run depth of the assay was deep. Clones were sequenced by immunoSEQ multiplex PCR, and TCRdb holds only the in-frame ones, with some missing. Of 1,100,000 or so clones detected, 78% appear once; the ten largest clones hold roughly 0.56%. The source is a man younger than 35 in good health. Some clones in this sample may be carry-over from other donors' samples. The specimen was memory CD4+ T cells from PBMCs. As for subset: CD45RA-negative fraction.

The CDR3 protein is CASSPSKAEQYF. CDR3 nucleotides: TGTGCCAGCTCACCATCGAAGGCCGAGCAGTACTTC. V usage is TRBV18 and J usage is TRBJ2-7; D gene uncertain. The V end was cut by 2 bases, the J end by 6 bases, with 8 bases between. Germline V gene lookup returns CDR1 KGHSH and CDR2 LQKENI. CDR3 length: 12 residues. The full variable domain, its missing parts supplied by reference TRBV18 and TRBJ2-7, is NAGVMQNPRHLVRRRGQEARLRCSPMKGHSHVYWYRQLPEEGLKFMVYLQKENIIDESGMPKERFSAEFPKEGPSILRIQQVVRGDSAAYFCASSPSKAEQYFGPGTRLTVT.